This TCR beta chain is from a study of a mutant IDH1 vaccine in newly diagnosed glioma. Profiled with immunoSEQ multiplex PCR; TCRdb holds only in-frame clones, not every one. The repertoire holds some 64,000 clones, with about four fifths as singletons. About this clone itself: Its antigen is not identified.

The time point denotes: week 11, during vaccination. Vaccinated patients received 300 ug of mutant IDH1 20-mer peptide per dose, with topical imiquimod. New WHO grade 3 or 4 IDH1-mutant, ATRX-lost astrocytomas were present in all donors. V was pared by 2 bases and J by 7 bases, with 6 bases between. Germline CDR1 is SGHDN and CDR2 is FVKESK. The CDR3 spans 12 residues. The clonotype comes from a man aged 50 or older with glioma. This sample comprised PBMCs, obtained from a glioma patient whose treatment included an IDH1 peptide vaccine. V is TRBV14 and J is TRBJ2-1; tentatively, D is TRBD1 (5 bases). The CDR3 reads CASSQRTNEQFF. CDR3 coding DNA: TGTGCCAGCAGCCAAAGGACAAATGAGCAGTTCTTC.